Listed below are T cell receptor beta chains from one sample, sequenced in a study of T-cell memory formation after mild COVID-19. TCRdb itself ran the 5' RACE reads through MiXCR, one entry per CDR3 protein. Of just over 300,000 distinct CDR3 sequences in the sample, 15% to 20% were seen once. The sequenced sample was PBMCs or a T cell subset sorted from them (not recorded which). All receptors derive from a man younger than 35 who had mild COVID-19 (a few samples of this study predate the infection). Cell type and time point are not known. Each CDR3 is given with its conserved first and last residue. Fields, in order: D gene, J gene, clone size, V gene, CDR3 protein, CDR3 DNA. A D gene is named only where the DNA matches it firmly. Expanded clones are given a class, and other clones once, few, many or no size at all.

>NA|TRBJ1-1|few|TRBV18
CASSRDRGGTEAFF
TGTGCCAGCTCACGGGACCGGGGGGGCACTGAAGCTTTCTTT
>NA|TRBJ2-3|NA|TRBV9
CASSALVGGKGGDTQYF
TGTGCCAGCAGCGCCCTCGTAGGGGGGAAGGGAGGAGATACGCAGTATTTT
>NA|TRBJ1-2|NA|TRBV11-2
CASSPDVGPAGYTF
TGTGCCAGCAGTCCGGACGTAGGGCCGGCGGGCTACACCTTC
>NA|TRBJ2-7|NA|TRBV7-3
CASSTGTHSEQYF
TGTGCCAGCAGCACGGGGACACATAGTGAGCAGTACTTC
>NA|TRBJ2-7|NA|TRBV11-2
CASSLLTPAVYEQYF
TGTGCCAGCAGCTTGTTAACTCCTGCAGTCTACGAGCAGTACTTC
>TRBD2|TRBJ2-1|many|TRBV3-1
CASSQRTSYNEQFF
TGTGCCAGCAGCCAAAGGACTAGCTACAATGAGCAGTTCTTC
>NA|TRBJ1-1|NA|TRBV7-9
CAELRQGVGTEAFF
TGTGCCGAATTGAGGCAGGGAGTGGGCACTGAAGCTTTCTTT
>NA|TRBJ2-7|NA|TRBV4-1
CASSFQPGEQYF
TGCGCCAGCAGCTTCCAGCCCGGCGAGCAGTACTTC
>NA|TRBJ2-2|few|TRBV6-2/TRBV6-3
CASSPGLIGELFF
TGTGCCAGCAGCCCTGGACTTATCGGGGAGCTGTTTTTT
>NA|TRBJ2-2|NA|TRBV5-1
CASSPGLANTGELFF
TGCGCCAGCAGCCCGGGACTCGCGAACACCGGGGAGCTGTTTTTT
>TRBD2|TRBJ2-3|once|TRBV20-1
CSAGDLQAGGLVSSADTQYF
TGCAGTGCTGGAGATTTACAAGCGGGGGGCCTCGTTTCCTCGGCGGATACGCAGTATTTT
>NA|TRBJ2-3|few|TRBV20-1
CSARPLTDTQYF
TGCAGTGCTCGTCCCTTGACAGATACGCAGTATTTT
>NA|TRBJ1-1|NA|TRBV7-2
CASKRTDKAFF
TGTGCCAGCAAGCGGACGGACAAAGCTTTCTTT
>NA|TRBJ2-3|few|TRBV5-1
CASSPALDFSTDTQYF
TGCGCCAGCAGCCCGGCCCTTGACTTTAGCACAGATACGCAGTATTTT
>TRBD2|TRBJ2-1|few|TRBV6-4
CASSELGGSGGEQFF
TGTGCCAGCAGTGAATTGGGGGGGTCGGGCGGTGAGCAGTTCTTC